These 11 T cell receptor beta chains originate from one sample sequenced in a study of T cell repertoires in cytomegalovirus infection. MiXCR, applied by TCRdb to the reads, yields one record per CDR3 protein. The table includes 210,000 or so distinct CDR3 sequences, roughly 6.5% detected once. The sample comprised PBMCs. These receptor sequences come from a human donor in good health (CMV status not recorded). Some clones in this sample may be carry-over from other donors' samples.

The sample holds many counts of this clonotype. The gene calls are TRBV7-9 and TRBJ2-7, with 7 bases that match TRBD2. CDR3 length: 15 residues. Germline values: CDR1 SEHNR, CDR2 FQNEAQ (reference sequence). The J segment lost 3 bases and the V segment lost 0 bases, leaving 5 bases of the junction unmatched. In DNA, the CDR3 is TGTGCCAGCAGCTTAGCGTCCACGGGGGGCTACGAGCAGTACTTC. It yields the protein CASSLASTGGYEQYF.

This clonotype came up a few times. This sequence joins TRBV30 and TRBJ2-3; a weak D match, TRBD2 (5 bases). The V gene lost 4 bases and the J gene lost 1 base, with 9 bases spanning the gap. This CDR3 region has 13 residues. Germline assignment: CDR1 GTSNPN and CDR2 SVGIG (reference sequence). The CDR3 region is CAWKWRGTDTQYF. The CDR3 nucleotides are TGTGCCTGGAAATGGCGGGGCACAGATACGCAGTATTTT. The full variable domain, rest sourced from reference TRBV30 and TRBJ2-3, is SQTIHQWPATLVQPVGSPLSLECTVEGTSNPNLYWYRQAAGRGLQLLFYSVGIGQISSEVPQNLSASRPQDRQFILSSKKLLLSDSGFYLCAWKWRGTDTQYFGPGTRLTVL.

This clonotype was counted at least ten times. CDR3: CASSLSPGTANTEAFF. Here the CDR3 DNA reads TGTGCCAGCAGCTTAAGCCCCGGGACGGCGAACACTGAAGCTTTCTTT. The chain uses TRBV7-2 and TRBJ1-1; TRBD1 might be the D (5 bases). V lost 2 bases and J lost 1, with 14 bases in between. CDR3 length: 16 residues. Germline V lookup: CDR1 SGHTA, CDR2 FQGNSA. The whole variable domain, filled in from reference TRBV7-2 and TRBJ1-1, reads GAGVSQSPSNKVTEKGKDVELRCDPISGHTALYWYRQSLGQGLEFLIYFQGNSAPDKSGLPSDRFSAERTGGSVSTLTIQRTQQEDSAVYLCASSLSPGTANTEAFFGQGTRLTVV.

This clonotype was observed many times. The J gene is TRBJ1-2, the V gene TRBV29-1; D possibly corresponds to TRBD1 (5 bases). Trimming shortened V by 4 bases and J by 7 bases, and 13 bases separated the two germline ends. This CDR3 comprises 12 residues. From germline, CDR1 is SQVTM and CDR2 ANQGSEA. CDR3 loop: CSVVEPGSGYTF. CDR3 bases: TGCAGCGTTGTAGAGCCAGGGAGTGGCTACACCTTC.

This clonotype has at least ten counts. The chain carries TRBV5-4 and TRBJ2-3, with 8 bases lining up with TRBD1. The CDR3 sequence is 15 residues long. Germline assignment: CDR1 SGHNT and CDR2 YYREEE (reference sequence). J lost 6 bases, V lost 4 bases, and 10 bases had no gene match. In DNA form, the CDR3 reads TGTGCCAGCAGCCCCGGACAGGGACTCAGGGATACGCAGTATTTT. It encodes CASSPGQGLRDTQYF.

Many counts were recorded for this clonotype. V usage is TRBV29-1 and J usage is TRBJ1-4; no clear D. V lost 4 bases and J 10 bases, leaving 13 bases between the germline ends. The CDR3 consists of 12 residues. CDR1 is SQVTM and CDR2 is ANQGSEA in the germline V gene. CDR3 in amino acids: CSVAASFGKLFF. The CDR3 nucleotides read TGCAGCGTTGCAGCATCCTTCGGAAAACTGTTTTTT.

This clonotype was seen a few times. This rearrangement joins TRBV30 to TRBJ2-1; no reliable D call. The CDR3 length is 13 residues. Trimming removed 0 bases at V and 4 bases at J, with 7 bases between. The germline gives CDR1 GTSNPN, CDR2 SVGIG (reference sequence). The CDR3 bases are TGTGCCTGGAGTGTAGCACTTTACAATGAGCAGTTCTTC. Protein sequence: CAWSVALYNEQFF. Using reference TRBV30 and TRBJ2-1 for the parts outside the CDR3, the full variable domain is SQTIHQWPATLVQPVGSPLSLECTVEGTSNPNLYWYRQAAGRGLQLLFYSVGIGQISSEVPQNLSASRPQDRQFILSSKKLLLSDSGFYLCAWSVALYNEQFFGPGTRLTVL.

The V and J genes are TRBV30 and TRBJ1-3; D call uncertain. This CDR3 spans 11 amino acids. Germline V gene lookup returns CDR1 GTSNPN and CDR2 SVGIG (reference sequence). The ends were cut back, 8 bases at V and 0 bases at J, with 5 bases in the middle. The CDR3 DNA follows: TGTGCCAGGGTCTCTGGAAACACCATATATTTT. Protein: CARVSGNTIYF.

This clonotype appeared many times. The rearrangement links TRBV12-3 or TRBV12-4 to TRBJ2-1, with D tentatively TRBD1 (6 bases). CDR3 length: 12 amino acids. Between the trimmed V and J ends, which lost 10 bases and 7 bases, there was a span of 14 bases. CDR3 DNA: TGTGCCACAAAAATAGGGGGAAATGAGCAGTTCTTC. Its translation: CATKIGGNEQFF.

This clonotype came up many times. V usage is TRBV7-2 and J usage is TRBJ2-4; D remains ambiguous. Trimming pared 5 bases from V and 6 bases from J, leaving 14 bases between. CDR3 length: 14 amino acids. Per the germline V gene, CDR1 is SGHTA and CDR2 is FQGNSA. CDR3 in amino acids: CASSLTEAGNIQYF. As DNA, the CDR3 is TGTGCCAGCAGCCTCACAGAGGCAGGAAACATTCAGTACTTC.

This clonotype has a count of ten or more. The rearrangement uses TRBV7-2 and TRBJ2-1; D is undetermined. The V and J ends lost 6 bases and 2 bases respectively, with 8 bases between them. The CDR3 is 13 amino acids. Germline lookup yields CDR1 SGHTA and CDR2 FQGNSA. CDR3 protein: CASSSRPYNEQFF. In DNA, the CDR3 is TGTGCCAGCAGTTCCCGCCCCTACAATGAGCAGTTCTTC.